A selection of T cell receptor beta chains follows, all from one sample in a study of PD-1 blockade in mismatch repair-deficient tumors. The repertoire was sequenced with immunoSEQ multiplex PCR; TCRdb's copy has only in-frame clones and lacks some. The table shows more than 90,000 clones, with roughly 80% occurring only once. The sequences come from peripheral blood, collected more than 58 weeks after starting pembrolizumab. These receptors were collected from an adult with mismatch repair-deficient cancer. Both conserved end residues are part of each CDR3. Fields, in order: J gene, V gene, D gene, clone size, CDR3 DNA, CDR3 protein. A D gene is named only where the DNA matches it firmly. Rows may omit the clone size; those that give it use once, few, many or a size class.

TRBJ2-7	TRBV14	-	-	TGTGCCAGCAGCCAAGTCTACCACGAGCAGTACTTC	CASSQVYHEQYF
TRBJ2-7	TRBV10-3	-	-	TGTGCCATCAGTGATTACGGAACCTACGAGCAGTACTTC	CAISDYGTYEQYF
TRBJ2-1	TRBV6-1	-	-	TGTGCCAGCAGCCTCCTCCAGCCAGAGCAGTTCTTC	CASSLLQPEQFF
TRBJ2-5	TRBV30	-	-	TGTGCCTGGAGTTCCCGGACTATCGTAGAGACCCAGTACTTC	CAWSSRTIVETQYF
TRBJ2-1	TRBV7-3	TRBD1	-	TGTGCCAGCAGCTCTCAGGGGGCAAGATACAATGAGCAGTTCTTC	CASSSQGARYNEQFF
TRBJ2-5	TRBV11-3	-	-	TGTGCCAGCAGCTTGGGGCTCGAGACCCAGTACTTC	CASSLGLETQYF
TRBJ2-5	TRBV5-6	TRBD1	-	TGTGCCAGCAGCGATTTAGGGGGCGACGAGACCCAGTACTTC	CASSDLGGDETQYF
TRBJ1-5	TRBV29-1	TRBD1	-	TGCAGCGTTGGACAGGGCAGTGACAATCAGCCCCAGCATTTT	CSVGQGSDNQPQHF
TRBJ1-2	TRBV7-8	-	-	TGTGCCAGCAGCTTATCCCCCGGGGCGGACATATATGGCTACACCTTC	CASSLSPGADIYGYTF
TRBJ1-1	TRBV18	-	-	TGTGCCAGCTCACCTGAACAGAACACTGAAGCTTTCTTT	CASSPEQNTEAFF
TRBJ1-1	TRBV9	-	-	TGTGCCAGCAGCGTAGAGGGGGAGAACACTGAAGCTTTCTTT	CASSVEGENTEAFF
TRBJ1-2	TRBV18	TRBD1	-	TGTGCCAGCTCACCGGGACAGGTGGGGTACTATGGCTACACCTTC	CASSPGQVGYYGYTF
TRBJ2-5	TRBV7-3	TRBD1	-	TGTGCCAGCAGCAAGGGGGCCGGAGAGACCCAGTACTTC	CASSKGAGETQYF
TRBJ2-7	TRBV6-5	-	-	TGTGCCAGCAGAGACCCCAGCTCCTACGAGCAGTACTTC	CASRDPSSYEQYF
TRBJ1-4	TRBV28	-	-	TGTGCCAGCAGTTCCCGAAACTATGAAAAACTGTTTTTT	CASSSRNYEKLFF
TRBJ2-5	TRBV5-1	-	-	TGCGCCAGCAGCTTGGGCCCAAGGTCCAACCAAGAGACCCAGTACTTC	CASSLGPRSNQETQYF
TRBJ2-1	TRBV5-1	-	few	TGCGCCAGCCGAGCTACCGGAGGTTCCAATGAGCAGTTCTTC	CASRATGGSNEQFF
TRBJ1-2	TRBV5-1	-	few	TGCGCCAGCAGCTTGAACGACCAAAGCTATGGCTACACCTTC	CASSLNDQSYGYTF
TRBJ2-1	TRBV19	-	-	TGTGCCAGTAGTATCCCTATGGCAACGAGCTCCTACAATGAGCAGTTCTTC	CASSIPMATSSYNEQFF
TRBJ2-1	TRBV27	-	-	TGTGCCAGCAAGAGAGACAGGAAATTCAATGAGCAGTTCTTC	CASKRDRKFNEQFF
TRBJ1-1	TRBV27	-	-	TGTGCCAGCAGCCAGAGAAACACTGAAGCTTTCTTT	CASSQRNTEAFF
TRBJ2-7	TRBV28	-	-	TGTGCCAGCAGTATCCTAGTAGGTGAGCAGTACTTC	CASSILVGEQYF
TRBJ2-3	TRBV7-3	TRBD2	-	TGTGCCAGCAGCGCAATCCCCCGGACTAGCGGGGCGGGAGATACGCAGTATTTT	CASSAIPRTSGAGDTQYF
TRBJ2-5	TRBV7-6	-	once	TGTGCCAGCAGCCGAGCAGGTGCCGGAGAGACCCAGTACTTC	CASSRAGAGETQYF
TRBJ2-1	TRBV10-3	TRBD2	-	TGTGCCGTCAAAACTAGCGTCTCCTACAATGAGCAGTTCTTC	CAVKTSVSYNEQFF
TRBJ1-1	TRBV11-2	-	-	TGTGCCAGCAGCTCCCAACGTGGTGAAGCTTTCTTT	CASSSQRGEAFF
TRBJ2-5	TRBV5-6	TRBD1	-	TGTGCCAGCAGCCAGTCAGGGGGCTCTTTCGGGGAGACCCAGTACTTC	CASSQSGGSFGETQYF
TRBJ1-3	TRBV7-2	-	-	TGTGCCAGCAGCTCCCACCAGGGTCTAGGAAACACCATATATTTT	CASSSHQGLGNTIYF
TRBJ1-3	TRBV6-1	-	-	TGTGCCAGCGGGGTCTCTGGAAACACCATATATTTT	CASGVSGNTIYF
TRBJ1-1	TRBV28	-	-	TGTGCCAGCACGAACAGGGTAGGAAACACTGAAGCTTTCTTT	CASTNRVGNTEAFF
TRBJ2-3	TRBV5-5	-	-	TGTGCCAGCAGCTTAGGCTGGGTTGGCACAGATACGCAGTATTTT	CASSLGWVGTDTQYF
TRBJ2-7	TRBV5-1	-	once	TGCGCCAGCAGCTTGGACGGTGGGATCGACGAGCAGTACTTC	CASSLDGGIDEQYF
TRBJ2-7	TRBV6-1	TRBD2	-	TGTGCCAGCAGGGGAGGGGCGGATTCCTACGAGCAGTACTTC	CASRGGADSYEQYF
TRBJ2-1	TRBV29-1	TRBD2	many	TGCAGCGGGATAGCGGGAAATGAGCAGTTCTTC	CSGIAGNEQFF
TRBJ1-4	TRBV6-5	-	-	TGTGCCAGCAAAAGGGGCGGTGAAAAACTGTTTTTT	CASKRGGEKLFF
TRBJ2-7	TRBV2	TRBD1	once	TGTGCCAGCAAAATAATGGGACAGGGGACCTACGAGCAGTACTTC	CASKIMGQGTYEQYF
TRBJ1-1	TRBV5-1	TRBD1	-	TGCGCCAGCAGCTCCCTGGGGACAGGGTGGGACACTGAAGCTTTCTTT	CASSSLGTGWDTEAFF
TRBJ2-7	TRBV6-5	TRBD1	few	TGTGCCAGCAGTCCCCGGACAGGGGGCCTCGAGCAGTACTTC	CASSPRTGGLEQYF
TRBJ2-2	TRBV19	-	-	TGTGCCAGCCTAGGTATCGGGGAGCTGTTTTTT	CASLGIGELFF
TRBJ1-1	TRBV2	-	-	TGTGCCAGCAGCCCCCAGGGACGACTAAACACTGAAGCTTTCTTT	CASSPQGRLNTEAFF
TRBJ2-1	TRBV9	TRBD2	-	TGTGCCAGCAGTGACGAGGAGACTAGCGGGAGGACCTACAATGAGCAGTTCTTC	CASSDEETSGRTYNEQFF
TRBJ2-1	TRBV9	TRBD2	-	TGTGCCAGCAGCGTAGGAGATCTAGCGGTCTCCTACAATGAGCAGTTCTTC	CASSVGDLAVSYNEQFF
TRBJ2-6	TRBV23-1	-	-	TGCGCCAGCAGTCAATTTCCGGGGCCCTACTCTGGGGCCAACGTCCTGACTTTC	CASSQFPGPYSGANVLTF
TRBJ2-1	TRBV5-5	-	-	TGTGCCAGCAGCTTGGTGTCTCTGGATTTTGCGGTGACTGAGGAGCAGTTCTTC	CASSLVSLDFAVTEEQFF
TRBJ2-1	TRBV15	TRBD1	-	TGTGCCACCAGCAGAGAAGGGACAGGGGGCGCCTACAATGAGCAGTTCTTC	CATSREGTGGAYNEQFF